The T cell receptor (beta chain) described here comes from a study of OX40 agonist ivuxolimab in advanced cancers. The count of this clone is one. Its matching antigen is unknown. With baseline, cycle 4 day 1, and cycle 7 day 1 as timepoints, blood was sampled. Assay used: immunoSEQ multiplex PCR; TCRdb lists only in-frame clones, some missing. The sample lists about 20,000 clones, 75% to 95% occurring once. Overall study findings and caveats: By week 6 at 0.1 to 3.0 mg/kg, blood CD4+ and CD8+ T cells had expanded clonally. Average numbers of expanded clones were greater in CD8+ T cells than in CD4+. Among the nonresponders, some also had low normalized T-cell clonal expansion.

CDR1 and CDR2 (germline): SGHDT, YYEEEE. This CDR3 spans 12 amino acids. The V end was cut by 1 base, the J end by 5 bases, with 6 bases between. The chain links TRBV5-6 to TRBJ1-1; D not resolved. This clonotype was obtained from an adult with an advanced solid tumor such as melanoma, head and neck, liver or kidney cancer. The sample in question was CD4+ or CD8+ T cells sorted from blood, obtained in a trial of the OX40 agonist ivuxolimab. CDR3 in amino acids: CASSLSGTEAFF. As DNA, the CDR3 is TGTGCCAGCAGCTTGTCGGGGACTGAAGCTTTCTTT.